The 24 T cell receptor beta chains below were found in one sample sequenced in a study of cytomegalovirus exposure and HLA in healthy donors. The data were produced by immunoSEQ multiplex PCR, yet TCRdb's version contains in-frame clones alone and is incomplete. The top ten hold under 4.5% of the sample, which has some 90,000 clones, 87% seen once. The material sequenced was PBMCs. All receptors derive from a woman aged 25 to 39 in good health and CMV-seronegative.

The chain employs TRBV7-6 and TRBJ1-5, with no clear D. Germline V gene data show CDR1 as SGHVS and CDR2 as FNYEAQ. Between the trimmed V and J ends, which lost 5 bases and 0 bases, there was a span of 11 bases. This CDR3 is 15 amino acids long. CDR3: CASSPSGNSNQPQHF. In DNA, the CDR3 is TGTGCCAGCAGCCCCTCGGGGAATAGCAATCAGCCCCAGCATTTT.

The chain couples TRBV4-2 to TRBJ1-2; 11 bases agree with TRBD1. Trimming took 0 bases from V and 7 from J; bases not matched to a gene: 7. This CDR3 contains 16 residues. CDR1 is LGHNA and CDR2 is YNFKEQ in the germline V gene. CDR3 sequence: CASSQERRDRGSGYTF. The CDR3 DNA reads as TGTGCCAGCAGCCAAGAGCGCCGGGACAGGGGGTCTGGCTACACCTTC.

The chain employs TRBV6-1 and TRBJ2-2; TRBD2 might be the D (7 bases). Looked up from germline, CDR1 is MNHNS and CDR2 is SASEGT. V gave up 3 bases and J gave up 2 bases, with 13 bases separating them. The length of the CDR3 is 16 residues. In nucleotides, the CDR3 is TGTGCCAGCAGTGAGGGGGGCGGGAGTAACACCGGGGAGCTGTTTTTT. Encoded protein: CASSEGGGSNTGELFF.

V usage is TRBV5-1 and J usage is TRBJ1-6; possible D gene TRBD1, 5 bases. V lost 0 bases and J 10 bases, leaving 14 bases between the germline ends. The CDR3 has 15 residues. Germline lookup yields CDR1 SGHRS and CDR2 YFSETQ. The CDR3 DNA sequence: TGCGCCAGCAGCTTGGGGTCCCAGGGCTTCTCACCCCTCCACTTT. Amino acid sequence: CASSLGSQGFSPLHF.

About this clone itself: Other DNA sequences in this specimen translate into the identical CDR3. The chain carries TRBV4-1 and TRBJ1-5, with 9 bases identical to TRBD1. Germline V gives CDR1 MGHRA, CDR2 YSYEKL. The V segment lost 2 bases and the J segment 4 bases; nucleotides outside the gene matches: 3. The CDR3 runs to 15 residues. The CDR3 bases are TGCGCCAGCAGCCAACTCGACAGGGGGAATCAGCCCCAGCATTTT. It is translated as CASSQLDRGNQPQHF.

The gene calls are TRBV6-1 and TRBJ2-5; maybe TRBD2 (6 bases). The germline V gene encodes CDR1 MNHNS and CDR2 SASEGT. CDR3 length equals 14 residues. V was trimmed by 1 base and J by 4 bases, leaving 10 bases between them. In DNA form, the CDR3 reads TGTGCCAGCAGTGAAGGGGGGGTGATAGAGACCCAGTACTTC. This codes for CASSEGGVIETQYF.

The V gene is TRBV4-1, the J gene TRBJ1-6; a weak D match, TRBD1 (5 bases). The CDR3 consists of 13 residues. V dropped 4 bases and J dropped 7 bases, with 8 bases sitting between them. Germline V gene sequence: CDR1 MGHRA, CDR2 YSYEKL. In nucleotides, the CDR3 is TGCGCCAGCAGCCCTCCAGGGAATTCACCCCTCCACTTT. The encoded protein is CASSPPGNSPLHF.

V is TRBV29-1 and J is TRBJ1-2, with 10 bases identical to TRBD1. Looked up from germline, CDR1 is SQVTM and CDR2 is ANQGSEA. Losses at the gene ends were 3 bases for V and 0 bases for J; bases not matched to a gene: 4. The CDR3 contains 15 residues. This CDR3 is CSVDETGGSNYGYTF. CDR3 DNA sequence: TGCAGCGTTGACGAGACAGGGGGCTCTAACTATGGCTACACCTTC. The full variable domain, in which reference TRBV29-1 and TRBJ1-2 provide the parts outside the CDR3, is SAVISQKPSRDICQRGTSLTIQCQVDSQVTMMFWYRQQPGQSLTLIATANQGSEATYESGFVIDKFPISRPNLTFSTLTVSNMSPEDSSIYLCSVDETGGSNYGYTFGSGTRLTVV.

This chain uses TRBV7-8 with TRBJ2-2, with 9 positions matching TRBD1. The CDR3 loop spans 16 amino acids. V gave up 6 bases and J gave up 4 bases; unmatched junction bases: 9. Per the germline V gene, CDR1 is SGHVS and CDR2 is FQNEAQ. As DNA, the CDR3 is TGTGCCAGCAGATGGACAGGGGCCTCGACCACCGGGGAGCTGTTTTTT. Its translation: CASRWTGASTTGELFF.

V usage is TRBV5-4 and J usage is TRBJ2-1; D perhaps matches TRBD1 (5 bases). V was shortened by 7 bases and J by 0 bases, with 8 bases between the two germline ends. This CDR3 region has 13 residues. Germline CDR1 reads SGHNT; CDR2 reads YYREEE (reference sequence). CDR3 sequence reads: CASGASSYNEQFF. The CDR3 nucleotides are TGTGCCAGCGGGGCGAGCTCCTACAATGAGCAGTTCTTC.

The chain uses TRBV2 and TRBJ2-5, with TRBD2 matching over 11 bases. The CDR3 runs 15 residues. Germline trimming cut 4 bases from V and 0 bases from J; bases unmatched to any gene: 1. Germline assignment: CDR1 SNHLY and CDR2 FYNNEI. In DNA form, the CDR3 reads TGTGCCAGCAGTGGACTAGCGGGGTACCAAGAGACCCAGTACTTC. It translates to CASSGLAGYQETQYF.

V usage is TRBV5-1 and J usage is TRBJ1-2, with 11 nucleotides matching TRBD1. The CDR3 covers 14 residues. Trimming at V came to 7 bases and at J to 6 bases, leaving 8 bases not matched to a gene. Germline CDR1 reads SGHRS; CDR2 reads YFSETQ. The DNA of the CDR3 is TGCGCCAGCTTCGGGACAGGGGGTGGAGATGGCTACACCTTC. It translates to CASFGTGGGDGYTF.

This chain links TRBV5-4 with TRBJ2-7, with D unclear. V gave up 3 bases and J gave up 9 bases, with 16 bases separating them. The germline V gene has CDR1 SGHNT and CDR2 YYREEE (reference sequence). The CDR3 consists of 13 residues. The CDR3: CASSWFPLRGQYF. CDR3 bases: TGTGCCAGCAGCTGGTTTCCCCTACGAGGGCAGTACTTC.

This clone was seen once. This rearrangement joins TRBV27 to TRBJ1-2; no reliable D call. The CDR3 extends over 13 amino acids. V gave up 0 bases and J gave up 6 bases, with 8 bases separating them. Germline V gene sequence: CDR1 MNHEY, CDR2 SMNVEV (reference sequence). CDR3 sequence reads: CASSLSITHGYTF. The CDR3 DNA sequence: TGTGCCAGCAGTTTATCGATAACTCATGGCTACACCTTC.

There are a few counts of this clone. The chain carries TRBV7-2 and TRBJ2-1; D is unclear. Germline CDR1 SGHTA, CDR2 FQGNSA. CDR3 length equals 13 residues. V was cut by 5 bases and J by 6 bases, with 11 bases left in between. CDR3 nucleotide sequence: TGTGCCAGCAGCCCAACGACTGCCAATGAGCAGTTCTTC. Amino acid sequence: CASSPTTANEQFF. The entire variable domain, with the rest obtained from reference TRBV7-2 and TRBJ2-1, is as follows: GAGVSQSPSNKVTEKGKDVELRCDPISGHTALYWYRQSLGQGLEFLIYFQGNSAPDKSGLPSDRFSAERTGGSVSTLTIQRTQQEDSAVYLCASSPTTANEQFFGPGTRLTVL.

This clone appeared a single time. The chain has TRBV2 and TRBJ2-1, with a tentative D call TRBD1 (6 bases). The germline gives CDR1 SNHLY, CDR2 FYNNEI. Trimming took 1 base from V and 15 from J, leaving 22 bases between them. The CDR3 runs to 15 residues. The CDR3 nucleotides read TGTGCCAGCAGTGAAGGGGAGACAGGCAGACTTTATCTGTTCTTC. This codes for CASSEGETGRLYLFF.

The rearrangement joins TRBV11-3 to TRBJ1-6; a possible D gene is TRBD1 (5 bases). CDR3 size: 13 residues. Germline CDR1 reads SGHNT; CDR2 reads YENEEA. Trimming took 3 bases from V and 9 from J, leaving 9 bases between them. The chain's CDR3 is CASSLGGSSPLHF. DNA of the CDR3: TGTGCCAGCAGCTTGGGGGGAAGTTCACCCCTCCACTTT.

The chain uses TRBV11-2 and TRBJ1-6; a possible D gene is TRBD1 (5 bases). Trimming pared 6 bases from V and 10 bases from J, leaving 19 bases between. The CDR3 contains 15 residues. Germline-derived CDR1 and CDR2 are SGHAT and FQNNGV. The CDR3 reads CASRSITGPSSPLHF. The CDR3 DNA is TGTGCCAGCAGATCAATTACAGGTCCTTCCTCACCCCTCCACTTT.

V and J are TRBV19 and TRBJ2-7, with 8 bases matching TRBD1. The CDR3 extends over 12 amino acids. CDR1 is LNHDA and CDR2 is SQIVND in the germline V gene (reference sequence). V shed 4 bases and J 6 bases; nucleotides not matched to a gene: 2. In DNA, the CDR3 is TGTGCCAGTAGTAGGACAGGGATCGAGCAGTACTTC. It encodes CASSRTGIEQYF.

The chain carries TRBV6-6 and TRBJ2-1; possible D gene TRBD2, 7 bases. Trimming stripped 5 bases from V and 2 bases from J, with 10 bases between. There are 14 residues in the CDR3. Germline V gene lookup returns CDR1 MNHNY and CDR2 SVGAGI (reference sequence). The CDR3 sequence: CASSHGGPYNEQFF. The DNA of the CDR3 is TGTGCCAGCAGTCACGGGGGGCCCTACAATGAGCAGTTCTTC.

The chain has TRBV18 and TRBJ2-2; the D gene is possibly TRBD1 (5 bases). Germline V gene lookup returns CDR1 KGHSH and CDR2 LQKENI. This CDR3 has 18 amino acids. V was pared by 1 base and J by 4 bases, with 19 bases between. The CDR3 DNA reads as TGTGCCAGCTCACCACTCCGCACAGGACGGCCTTCCACCGGGGAGCTGTTTTTT. This sequence encodes CASSPLRTGRPSTGELFF.

Written as DNA, the CDR3 is TGTGCCAGCCGACAGGGCCTCAACACCGGGGAGCTGTTTTTT. Its translation: CASRQGLNTGELFF. This chain links TRBV27 with TRBJ2-2; 7 nucleotides match TRBD1. V was clipped by 8 bases and J by 2 bases; unmatched bases: 5. Germline loops: CDR1 MNHEY, CDR2 SMNVEV (reference sequence). The CDR3 spans 14 residues.

The chain uses TRBV9 and TRBJ2-7, with TRBD2 identical over 8 bases. The CDR3 is 17 amino acids. The trim removed 0 bases at V and 0 bases at J, leaving 8 bases unmatched. In germline, CDR1 is SGDLS, CDR2 YYNGEE. The CDR3 sequence is CASSVGAAGANSYEQYF. For the CDR3, the DNA is TGTGCCAGCAGCGTAGGGGCAGCGGGGGCGAACTCCTACGAGCAGTACTTC.

V usage is TRBV28 and J usage is TRBJ1-1; D is perhaps TRBD1 (5 bases). The CDR3 totals 12 residues. Per germline, CDR1 MDHEN and CDR2 SYDVKM. V was shortened by 7 bases and J by 3 bases, with 9 bases between the two germline ends. CDR3 amino acids: CASKWGDTEAFF. The CDR3 DNA sequence: TGTGCCAGCAAATGGGGGGACACTGAAGCTTTCTTT.